The text below deals with one T cell receptor (beta chain). The data stem from a study of cytomegalovirus exposure and HLA in healthy donors. Looking at the study overall: T cells numbering about 179 million yielded around 120 million unique TCR beta sequences in an earlier analysis.

Deletions cut 1 base from V and 3 bases from J, with 6 bases between. From germline, CDR1 is MDHEN and CDR2 SYDVKM. The CDR3 is 13 residues long. The study ran its PCR with 60 Vbeta and 13 Jbeta primers. Produced via immunoSEQ multiplex PCR; TCRdb's table is partial and in-frame only. This sample has around 160,000 clones; about three quarters occur once, and the top ten carry roughly 2.6%. The TCR was taken from a middle-aged woman in good health and CMV-seropositive. This rearrangement joins TRBV28 to TRBJ1-2; D is ambiguous. The sample comprised PBMCs. CDR3 nucleotide sequence: TGTGCCAGCAGTTTATACCCGGACTATGGCTACACCTTC. This translates into CASSLYPDYGYTF.